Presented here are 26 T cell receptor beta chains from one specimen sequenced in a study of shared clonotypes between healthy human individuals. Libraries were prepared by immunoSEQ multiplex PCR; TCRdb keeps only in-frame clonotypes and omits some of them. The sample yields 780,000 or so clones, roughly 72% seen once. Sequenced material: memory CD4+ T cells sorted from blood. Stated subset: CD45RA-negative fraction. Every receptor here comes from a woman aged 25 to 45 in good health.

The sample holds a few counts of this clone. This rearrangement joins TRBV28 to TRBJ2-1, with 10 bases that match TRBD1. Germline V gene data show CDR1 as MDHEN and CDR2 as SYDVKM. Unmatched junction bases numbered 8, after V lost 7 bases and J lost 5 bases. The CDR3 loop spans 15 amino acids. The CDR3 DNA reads TGTGCCAGCACCGCATTAGGGACAGGGGACAATGAGCAGTTCTTC. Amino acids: CASTALGTGDNEQFF. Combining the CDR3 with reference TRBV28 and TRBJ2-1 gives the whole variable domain DVKVTQSSRYLVKRTGEKVFLECVQDMDHENMFWYRQDPGLGLRLIYFSYDVKMKEKGDIPEGYSVSREKKERFSLILESASTNQTSMYLCASTALGTGDNEQFFGPGTRLTVL.

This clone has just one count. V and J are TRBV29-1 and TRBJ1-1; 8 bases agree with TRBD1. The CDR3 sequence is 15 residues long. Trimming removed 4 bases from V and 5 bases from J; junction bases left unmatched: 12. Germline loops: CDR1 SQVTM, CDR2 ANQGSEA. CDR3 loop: CSVGETGVGRTEAFF. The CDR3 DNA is TGCAGCGTTGGGGAGACAGGGGTGGGTCGGACTGAAGCTTTCTTT.

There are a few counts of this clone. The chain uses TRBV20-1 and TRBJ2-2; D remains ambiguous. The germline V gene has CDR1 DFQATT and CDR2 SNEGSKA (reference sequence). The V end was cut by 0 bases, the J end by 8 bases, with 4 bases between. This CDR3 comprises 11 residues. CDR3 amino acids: CSARDQGELFF. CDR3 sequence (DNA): TGCAGTGCTAGAGATCAAGGGGAGCTGTTTTTT.

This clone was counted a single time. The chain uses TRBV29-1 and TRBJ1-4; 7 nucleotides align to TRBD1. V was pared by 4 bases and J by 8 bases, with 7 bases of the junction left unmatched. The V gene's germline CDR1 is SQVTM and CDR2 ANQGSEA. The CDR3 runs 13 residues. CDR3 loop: CSVVSGGGEKLFF. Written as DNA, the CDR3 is TGCAGCGTTGTCTCAGGGGGTGGGGAAAAACTGTTTTTT.

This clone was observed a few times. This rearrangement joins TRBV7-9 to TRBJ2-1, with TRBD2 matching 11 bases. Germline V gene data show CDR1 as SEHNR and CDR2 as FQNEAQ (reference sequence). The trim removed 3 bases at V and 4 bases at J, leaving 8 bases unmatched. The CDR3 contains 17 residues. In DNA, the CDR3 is TGTGCCAGCAGCTTTCGGCCTACTAGCGGGAGTTACAATGAGCAGTTCTTC. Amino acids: CASSFRPTSGSYNEQFF.

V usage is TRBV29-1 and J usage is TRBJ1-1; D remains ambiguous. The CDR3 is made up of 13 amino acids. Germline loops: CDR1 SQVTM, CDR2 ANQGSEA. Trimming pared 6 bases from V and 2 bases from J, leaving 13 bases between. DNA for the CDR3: TGCAGCGTCAAAACAGATTCTAACACTGAAGCTTTCTTT. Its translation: CSVKTDSNTEAFF.

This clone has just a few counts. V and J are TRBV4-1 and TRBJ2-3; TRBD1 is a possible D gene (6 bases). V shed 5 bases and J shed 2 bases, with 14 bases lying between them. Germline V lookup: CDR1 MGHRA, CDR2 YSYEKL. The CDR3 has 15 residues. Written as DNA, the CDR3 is TGCGCCAGCAGCGGATCACGGACAGACACAGATACGCAGTATTTT. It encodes CASSGSRTDTDTQYF.

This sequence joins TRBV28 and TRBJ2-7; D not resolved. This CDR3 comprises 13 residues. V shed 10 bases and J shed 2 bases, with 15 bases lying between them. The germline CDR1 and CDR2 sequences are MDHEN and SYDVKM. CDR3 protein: CATTELGTYEQYF. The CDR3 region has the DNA TGTGCCACCACGGAACTGGGTACCTACGAGCAGTACTTC.

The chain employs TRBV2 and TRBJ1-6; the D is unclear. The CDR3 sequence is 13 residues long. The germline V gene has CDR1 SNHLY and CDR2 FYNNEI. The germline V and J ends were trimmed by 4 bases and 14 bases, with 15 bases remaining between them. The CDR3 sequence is CASSVGMPEALHF. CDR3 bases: TGTGCCAGCAGTGTCGGGATGCCTGAGGCCCTCCACTTT.

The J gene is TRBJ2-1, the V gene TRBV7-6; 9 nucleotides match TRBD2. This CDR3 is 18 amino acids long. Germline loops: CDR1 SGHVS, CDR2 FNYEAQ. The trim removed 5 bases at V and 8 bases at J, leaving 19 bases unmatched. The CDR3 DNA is TGTGCCAGCAGCCTAGTCGTAGGTTATGCGGGAGGGCTCGATGAGCAGTTCTTC. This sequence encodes CASSLVVGYAGGLDEQFF.

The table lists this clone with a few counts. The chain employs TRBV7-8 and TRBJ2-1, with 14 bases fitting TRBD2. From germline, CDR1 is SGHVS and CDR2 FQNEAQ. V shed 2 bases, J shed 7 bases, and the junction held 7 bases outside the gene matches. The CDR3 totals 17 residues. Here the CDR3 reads CASSLNPGTSGRNEQFF. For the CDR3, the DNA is TGTGCCAGCAGCTTAAACCCGGGGACTAGCGGGAGAAATGAGCAGTTCTTC.

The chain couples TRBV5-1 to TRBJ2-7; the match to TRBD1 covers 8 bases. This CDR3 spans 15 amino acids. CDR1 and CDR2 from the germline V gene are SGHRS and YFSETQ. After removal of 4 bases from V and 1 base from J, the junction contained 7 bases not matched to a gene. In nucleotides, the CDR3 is TGCGCCAGCAGCGCCGAGGACAGGGCTTCCTACGAGCAGTACTTC. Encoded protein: CASSAEDRASYEQYF.

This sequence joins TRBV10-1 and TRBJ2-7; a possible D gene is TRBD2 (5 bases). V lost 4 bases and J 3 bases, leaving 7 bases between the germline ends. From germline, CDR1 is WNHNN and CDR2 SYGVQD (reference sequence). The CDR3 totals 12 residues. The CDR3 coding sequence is TGCGCCAGCAGTGGGACTCGCTACGAGCAGTACTTC. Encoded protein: CASSGTRYEQYF.

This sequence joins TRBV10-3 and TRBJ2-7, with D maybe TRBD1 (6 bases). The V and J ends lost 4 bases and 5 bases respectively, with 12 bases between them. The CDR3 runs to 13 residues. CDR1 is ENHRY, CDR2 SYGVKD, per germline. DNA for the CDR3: TGTGCCATCAGTGGACAGGTCGTCGACGAGCAGTACTTC. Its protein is CAISGQVVDEQYF.

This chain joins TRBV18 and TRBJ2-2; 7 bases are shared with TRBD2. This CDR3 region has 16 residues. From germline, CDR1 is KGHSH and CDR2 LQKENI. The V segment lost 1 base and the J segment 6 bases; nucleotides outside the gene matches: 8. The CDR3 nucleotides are TGTGCCAGCTCACCACTTTCCGCGGGAGCCCCCGGGGAGCTGTTTTTT. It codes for CASSPLSAGAPGELFF.

The CDR3 here is CASSEGSGGPYEQYF. The CDR3 region has the DNA TGTGCCAGCAGTGAGGGGTCGGGGGGCCCCTACGAGCAGTACTTC. The chain is built from TRBV6-1 and TRBJ2-7, with D possibly being TRBD2 (7 bases). V was cut by 3 bases and J by 2 bases, with 14 bases left in between. CDR3 size: 15 residues. In germline, CDR1 is MNHNS, CDR2 SASEGT.

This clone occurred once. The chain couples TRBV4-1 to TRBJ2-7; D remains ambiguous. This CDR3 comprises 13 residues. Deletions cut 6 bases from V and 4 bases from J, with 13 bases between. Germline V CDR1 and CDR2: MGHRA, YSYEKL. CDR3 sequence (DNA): TGCGCCAGCAGTGAGTATGTATCTTACGAGCAGTACTTC. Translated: CASSEYVSYEQYF.

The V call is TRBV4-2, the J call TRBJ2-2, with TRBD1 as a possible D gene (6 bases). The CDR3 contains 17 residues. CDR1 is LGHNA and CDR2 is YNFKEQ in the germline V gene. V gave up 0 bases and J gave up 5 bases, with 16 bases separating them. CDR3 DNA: TGTGCCAGCAGCCAAGATTTTTTGGGGGCCCGGACCGGGGAGCTGTTTTTT. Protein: CASSQDFLGARTGELFF.

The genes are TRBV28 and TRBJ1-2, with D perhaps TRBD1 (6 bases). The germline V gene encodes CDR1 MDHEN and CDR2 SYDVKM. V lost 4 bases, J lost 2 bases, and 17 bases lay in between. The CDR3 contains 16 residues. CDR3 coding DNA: TGTGCCAGCAGTTCCCCAAATGGACAGAAGAACTATGGCTACACCTTC. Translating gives CASSSPNGQKNYGYTF.

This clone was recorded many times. CDR3 loop: CASSSGHHLYGTSGTEQYF. CDR3 in DNA: TGTGCCAGCAGCTCTGGCCACCATCTTTACGGGACTAGCGGGACCGAGCAGTACTTC. The chain joins TRBV11-2 to TRBJ2-7; 13 bases map to TRBD2. The germline CDR1 and CDR2 sequences are SGHAT and FQNNGV. The CDR3 has 19 residues. V was clipped by 4 bases and J by 6 bases; unmatched bases: 18.

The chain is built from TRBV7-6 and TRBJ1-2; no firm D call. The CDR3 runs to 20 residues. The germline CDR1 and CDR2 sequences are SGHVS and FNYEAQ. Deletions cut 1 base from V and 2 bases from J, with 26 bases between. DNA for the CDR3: TGTGCCAGCAGCTTAGTCGGATTTTTCTCAGGAACGGGGTCAAACTATGGCTACACCTTC. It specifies CASSLVGFFSGTGSNYGYTF.

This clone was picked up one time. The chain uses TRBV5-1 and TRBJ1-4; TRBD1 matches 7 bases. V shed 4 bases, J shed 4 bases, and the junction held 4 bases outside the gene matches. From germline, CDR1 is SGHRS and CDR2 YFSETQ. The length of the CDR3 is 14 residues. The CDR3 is CASSQGQNNEKLFF. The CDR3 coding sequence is TGCGCCAGCAGCCAGGGACAGAATAATGAAAAACTGTTTTTT.

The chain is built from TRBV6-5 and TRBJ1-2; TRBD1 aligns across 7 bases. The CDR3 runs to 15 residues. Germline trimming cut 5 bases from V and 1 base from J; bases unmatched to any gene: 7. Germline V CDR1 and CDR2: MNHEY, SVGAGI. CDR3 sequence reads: CASSGWAGGNYGYTF. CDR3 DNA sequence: TGTGCCAGCAGTGGTTGGGCAGGGGGTAACTATGGCTACACCTTC.

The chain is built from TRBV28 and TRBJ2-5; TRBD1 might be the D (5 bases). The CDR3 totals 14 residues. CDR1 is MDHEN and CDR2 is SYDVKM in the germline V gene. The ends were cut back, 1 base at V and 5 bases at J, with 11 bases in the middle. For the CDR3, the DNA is TGTGCCAGCAGTTTATCAGGGTTGGAGGAGACCCAGTACTTC. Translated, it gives CASSLSGLEETQYF.

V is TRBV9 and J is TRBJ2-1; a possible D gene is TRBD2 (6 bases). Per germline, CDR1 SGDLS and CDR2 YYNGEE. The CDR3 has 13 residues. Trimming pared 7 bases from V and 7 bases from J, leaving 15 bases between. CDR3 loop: CASRAGPENEQFF. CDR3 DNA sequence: TGTGCCAGCCGGGCGGGACCTGAGAATGAGCAGTTCTTC.

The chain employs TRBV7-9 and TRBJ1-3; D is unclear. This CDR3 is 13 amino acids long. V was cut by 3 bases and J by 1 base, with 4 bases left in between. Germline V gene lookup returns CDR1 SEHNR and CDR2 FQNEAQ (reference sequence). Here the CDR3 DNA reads TGTGCCAGCAGCTTTGAGTCTGGAAACACCATATATTTT. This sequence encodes CASSFESGNTIYF.